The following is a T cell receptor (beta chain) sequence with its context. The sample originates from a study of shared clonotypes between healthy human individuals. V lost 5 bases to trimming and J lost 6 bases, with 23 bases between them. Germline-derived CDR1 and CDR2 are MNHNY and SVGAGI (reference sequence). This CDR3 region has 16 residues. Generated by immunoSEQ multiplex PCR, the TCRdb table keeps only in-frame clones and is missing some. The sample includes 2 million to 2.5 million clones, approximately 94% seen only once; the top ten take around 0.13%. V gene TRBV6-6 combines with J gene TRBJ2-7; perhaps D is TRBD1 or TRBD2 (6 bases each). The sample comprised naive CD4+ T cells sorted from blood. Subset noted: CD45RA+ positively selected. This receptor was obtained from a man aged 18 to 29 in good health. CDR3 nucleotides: TGTGCCAGCAGTAAGGGGGACTCCGCCTTAGTAGGCGAGCAGTACTTC. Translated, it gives CASSKGDSALVGEQYF.